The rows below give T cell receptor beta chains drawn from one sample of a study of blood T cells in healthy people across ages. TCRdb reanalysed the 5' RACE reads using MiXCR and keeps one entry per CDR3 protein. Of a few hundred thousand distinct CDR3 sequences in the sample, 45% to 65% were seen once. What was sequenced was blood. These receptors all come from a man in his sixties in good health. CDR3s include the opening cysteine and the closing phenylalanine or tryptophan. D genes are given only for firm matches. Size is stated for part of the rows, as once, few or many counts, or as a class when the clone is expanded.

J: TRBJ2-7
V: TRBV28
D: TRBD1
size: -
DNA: TGTGCCAGCAGCCTGGGCAGGGGGCCCCTAGGTCACCGCGAGCAGTACTTC
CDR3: CASSLGRGPLGHREQYF

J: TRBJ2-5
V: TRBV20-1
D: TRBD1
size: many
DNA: TGCAGTGCAGCCACAGGGGTCGAGACCCAGTACTTC
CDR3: CSAATGVETQYF

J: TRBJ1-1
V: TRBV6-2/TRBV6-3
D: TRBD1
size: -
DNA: TGTGCCAGCAGTTCAAACCATGGACAGGGGAAGACTGAAGCTTTCTTT
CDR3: CASSSNHGQGKTEAFF

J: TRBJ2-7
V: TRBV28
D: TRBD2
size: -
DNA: TGTGCCAGCAGTTTGTCGGGAGGGGGGGTCTACGAGCAGTACTTC
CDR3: CASSLSGGGVYEQYF

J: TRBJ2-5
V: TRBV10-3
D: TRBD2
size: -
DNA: TGTGCCACCCAAAGGCCTAGCGGGAGGGCTGTTGAGCAGTACTTC
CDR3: CATQRPSGRAVEQYF

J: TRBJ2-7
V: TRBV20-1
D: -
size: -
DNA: TGCAGTGCTAGAAATGAATATCGGGGCAAGCAGTACTTC
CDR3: CSARNEYRGKQYF

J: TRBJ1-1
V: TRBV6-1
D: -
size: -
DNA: TGTGCCAGCAGTGAAGCGTTCCCGAACACTGAAGCTTTCTTT
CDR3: CASSEAFPNTEAFF

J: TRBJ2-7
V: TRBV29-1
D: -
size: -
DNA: TGCAGCGTTGAACAGGGGGGTTTATACGAGCAGTACTTC
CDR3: CSVEQGGLYEQYF

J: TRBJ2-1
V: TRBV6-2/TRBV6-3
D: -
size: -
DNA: TGTGCCAGCAGTTACCGCACCCCCCGGGACAATGAGCAGTTCTTC
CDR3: CASSYRTPRDNEQFF

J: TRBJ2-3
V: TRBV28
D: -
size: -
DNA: TGTGCCAGCAGTCAGGGTAGGGGTTCTGCAGATACGCAGTATTTT
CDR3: CASSQGRGSADTQYF

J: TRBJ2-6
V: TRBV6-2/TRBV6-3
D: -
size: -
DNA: TGTGCCAGCAGCAGCTCGACAGCCGTTTTAAGGGCCAACGTCCTGACTTTC
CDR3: CASSSSTAVLRANVLTF

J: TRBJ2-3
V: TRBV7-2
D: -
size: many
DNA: TGTGCCAGCAGCTTAGACCCGGGGCGCACAGATACGCAGTATTTT
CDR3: CASSLDPGRTDTQYF

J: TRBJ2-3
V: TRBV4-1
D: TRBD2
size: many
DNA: TGCGCCAGCAGCCTGATCCCGACTAGCGGCACAGATACGCAGTATTTT
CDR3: CASSLIPTSGTDTQYF

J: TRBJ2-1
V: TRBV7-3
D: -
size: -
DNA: TGTGCCAGCAGCTTAACGAGGACAGCAAACAATGAGCAGTTCTTC
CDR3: CASSLTRTANNEQFF

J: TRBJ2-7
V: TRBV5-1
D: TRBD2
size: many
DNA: TGCGCCAGCAGCCCTAGGACTAGCCCCGGTTACGAGCAGTACTTC
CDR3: CASSPRTSPGYEQYF

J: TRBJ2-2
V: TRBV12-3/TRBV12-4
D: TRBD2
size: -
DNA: TGTGCCAGCACCCTTAGCGGGAGCGGGGCCGGGGAGCTGTTTTTT
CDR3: CASTLSGSGAGELFF

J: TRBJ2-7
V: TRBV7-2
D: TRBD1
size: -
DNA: TGTGCCAGCAGTAAACCGGGACAGGAAAACTACGAGCAGTACTTC
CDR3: CASSKPGQENYEQYF

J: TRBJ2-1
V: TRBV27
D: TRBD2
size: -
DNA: TGTGCCAGCAGTGTGATAGCGGGGGGCCGAAAGCAGTTCTTC
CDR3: CASSVIAGGRKQFF

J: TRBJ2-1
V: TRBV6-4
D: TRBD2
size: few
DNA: TGTGCCAGCAGTGACTCTAGCGGGAGCTACAATGAGCAGTTCTTC
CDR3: CASSDSSGSYNEQFF

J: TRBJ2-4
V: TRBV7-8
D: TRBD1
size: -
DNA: TGTGCCAGCAGCTCGACCGGCCTGGGGGACAGGGGAAACATTCAGTACTTC
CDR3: CASSSTGLGDRGNIQYF

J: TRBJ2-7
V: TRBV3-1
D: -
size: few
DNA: TGTGCCAGCAGCCAAGGTCGGGACCATTACGAGCAGTACTTC
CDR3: CASSQGRDHYEQYF

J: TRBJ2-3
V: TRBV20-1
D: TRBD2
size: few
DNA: TGCAGTGCTGGGCCCCTAGCGGAGAGCACAGATACGCAGTATTTT
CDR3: CSAGPLAESTDTQYF

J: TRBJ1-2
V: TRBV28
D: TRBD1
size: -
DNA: TGTGCCAGCAGTTTATCCGGGACAGGGTTTTATGGCTACACCTTC
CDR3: CASSLSGTGFYGYTF

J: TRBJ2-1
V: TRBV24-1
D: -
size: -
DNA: TGTGCCACCAGTGACCCCGGTGACAGCAATGAGCAGTTCTTC
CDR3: CATSDPGDSNEQFF

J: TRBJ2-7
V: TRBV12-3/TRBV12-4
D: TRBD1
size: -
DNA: TGTGCCAGCAGTTTTCAGACAGGGATCTACGAGCAGTACTTC
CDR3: CASSFQTGIYEQYF

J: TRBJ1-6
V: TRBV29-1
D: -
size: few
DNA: TGCAGCGTTGGGGACTCGCTAAATTCACCCCTCCACTTT
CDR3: CSVGDSLNSPLHF

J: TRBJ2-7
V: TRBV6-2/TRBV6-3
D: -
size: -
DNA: TGTGCCAGCAGTACCCAACGACACTCCTACGAGCAGTACTTC
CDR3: CASSTQRHSYEQYF

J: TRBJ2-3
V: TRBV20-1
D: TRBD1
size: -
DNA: TGCAGTGCTAGGCAGGGGGCTAGGGGCACAGATACGCAGTATTTT
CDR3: CSARQGARGTDTQYF

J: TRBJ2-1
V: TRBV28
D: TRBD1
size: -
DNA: TGTGCCAGCAGACCAGCCTGGGGGACAGCCTACAATGAGCAGTTCTTC
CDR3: CASRPAWGTAYNEQFF

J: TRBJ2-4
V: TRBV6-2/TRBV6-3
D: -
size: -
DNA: TGTGCCAGCAGCTCTAACAGGGAACCTAGGGAGCAGTACTTC
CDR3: CASSSNREPREQYF

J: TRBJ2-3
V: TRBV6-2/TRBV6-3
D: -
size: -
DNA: TGTGCCAGCAGTTACTCGGGACGCGTCGGGGGTACGCAGTATTTT
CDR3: CASSYSGRVGGTQYF

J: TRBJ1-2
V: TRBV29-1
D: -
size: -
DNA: TGCAGCGTTGAAGATCGGCACAGGGACTATGGCTACACCTTC
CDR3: CSVEDRHRDYGYTF

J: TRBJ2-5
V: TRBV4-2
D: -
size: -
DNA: TGTGCCAGCAGCCAGGATCTGCTAGAGACCCAGTACTTC
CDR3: CASSQDLLETQYF

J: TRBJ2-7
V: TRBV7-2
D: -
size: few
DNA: TGTGCCAGCAGCCCAAGGGTGGCGGCCTACGAGCAGTACTTC
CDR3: CASSPRVAAYEQYF

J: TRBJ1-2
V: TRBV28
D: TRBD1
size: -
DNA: TGTGCCAGCGAGGGACAGCTTAACTATGGCTACACCTTC
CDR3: CASEGQLNYGYTF

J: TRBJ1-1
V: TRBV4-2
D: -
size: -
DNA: TGTGCCAGCAGCCAAGAGAGAAACACTGAAGCTTTCTTT
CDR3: CASSQERNTEAFF

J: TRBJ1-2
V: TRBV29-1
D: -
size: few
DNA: TGCAGCGGCGGGGACCGGGGAAATGGCTACACCTTC
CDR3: CSGGDRGNGYTF

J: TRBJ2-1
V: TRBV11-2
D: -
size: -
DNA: TGTGCCAGCAGGAGAGCGTCTAGCAGTGAGCAGTTCTTC
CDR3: CASRRASSSEQFF

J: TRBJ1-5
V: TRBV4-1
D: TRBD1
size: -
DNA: TGCGCCAGCAGCCAAGGGTACGGAGGGGCAGGGGGGCGCCAGCATTTT
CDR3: CASSQGYGGAGGRQHF

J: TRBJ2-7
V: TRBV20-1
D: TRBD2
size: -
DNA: TGCAGTGCTCCCTCGACTAGCGGGCCCACCTTCTACGAGCAGTACTTC
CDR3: CSAPSTSGPTFYEQYF

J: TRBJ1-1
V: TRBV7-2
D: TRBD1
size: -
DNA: TGTGCCAGCAGCTTGGGGGGGACAGGGCGTTGGACTGAAGCTTTCTTT
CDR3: CASSLGGTGRWTEAFF

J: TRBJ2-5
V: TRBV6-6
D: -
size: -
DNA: TGTGCCAGCAGACTCACAGAGACCCAGTACTTC
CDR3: CASRLTETQYF

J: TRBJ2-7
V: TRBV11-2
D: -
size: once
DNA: TGTGCCAGCAGCTTAGATCTGAGGGAGGGGGGCTACGAGCAGTACTTC
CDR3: CASSLDLREGGYEQYF